These 2 T cell receptor beta chains were sequenced from one sample in a study of response to subunit inactivated influenza vaccine (dated by TCRdb to the late 2010s). Library preparation was by RT-PCR. Sequencing instrument: Illumina HiSeq 2500. The public reads were reanalyzed by TCRdb: fastp trimming at Q25, MiXCR alignment, in-frame beta chains only. For every CDR3 protein sequence, its rows merge into one entry that carries the most common genes and DNA. The sample includes 150,000 to 200,000 distinct CDR3 sequences, with about 10% observed a single time. Approximately 11% of the sample is taken by the ten largest. The material was non-naive T cells sorted from PBMCs, obtained on the day of vaccination. According to the study, the label for this sample's cell subset or site signals: memory T cell fraction. Every receptor here comes from a man aged 45-60 years who received an inactivated influenza vaccine. Donor details come from another sample of the same person, matched by shared clones.

This clonotype occurred a few times. The chain combines TRBV6-2 or TRBV6-3 with TRBJ2-7; perhaps TRBD1 as D (6 bases). Germline V CDR1 and CDR2: MNHEY, SVGEGT. This CDR3 is 12 amino acids long. V was shortened by 8 bases and J by 12 bases, with 20 bases between the two germline ends. The CDR3 region is CASGQTGAERYF. In nucleotides, the CDR3 is TGTGCCAGCGGACAGACAGGCGCCGAGAGGTACTTC.

The chain links TRBV20-1 to TRBJ2-2; D is unclear. Trimming took 0 bases from V and 3 from J, leaving 11 bases between them. In germline, CDR1 is DFQATT, CDR2 SNEGSKA (reference sequence). This CDR3 spans 15 amino acids. The CDR3 sequence: CSARDLWAYTGELFF. The CDR3 DNA follows: TGCAGTGCTAGAGATCTATGGGCTTACACCGGGGAGCTGTTTTTT.